The next 9 T cell receptor beta chains were all read from a single sample in a study of T-cell reconstitution after alpha-beta-depleted transplantation in children. This sample's TCRbeta library carried unique molecular identifier barcodes. Each CDR3 protein is one row after TCRdb ran MiXCR on the PCR reads. Found here are some 600,000 distinct CDR3 sequences, roughly 13% of them singletons; the top ten hold about 2.2%. Material: PBMCs, mostly from graft donor cells, obtained 360 days after TCRalphabeta/CD19-depleted stem cell transplant. The receptors here all came from a male patient younger than 18 who had a stem cell transplant for acute myeloid leukemia, so the T cells may come from the graft donor.

The chain joins TRBV20-1 to TRBJ1-2; D gene unclear. The germline V gene encodes CDR1 DFQATT and CDR2 SNEGSKA (reference sequence). CDR3 length: 14 residues. Trimming took off 3 bases at V and 2 bases at J, with 13 bases between the two ends. The CDR3 is CSASLWTANYGYTF. CDR3 coding DNA: TGCAGTGCTAGCTTGTGGACGGCGAACTATGGCTACACCTTC.

This chain uses TRBV20-1 with TRBJ2-7; D not resolved. The CDR3 is made up of 12 amino acids. The V and J ends lost 1 base and 4 bases respectively, with 8 bases between them. Germline lookup yields CDR1 DFQATT and CDR2 SNEGSKA (reference sequence). The CDR3 region is CSARVTLYEQYF. DNA for the CDR3: TGCAGTGCTAGAGTTACCCTATACGAGCAGTACTTC.

V usage is TRBV27 and J usage is TRBJ2-1, with 9 bases fitting TRBD2. Germline lookup yields CDR1 MNHEY and CDR2 SMNVEV (reference sequence). The CDR3 runs to 18 residues. After removal of 1 base from V and 5 bases from J, the junction contained 12 bases not matched to a gene. The CDR3 DNA reads TGTGCCAGCAGTTTATGGGGCGGGAGGGCTCTGGGGGACAATGAGCAGTTCTTC. Translating gives CASSLWGGRALGDNEQFF.

The V and J genes are TRBV5-1 and TRBJ2-1; weak D call: TRBD2 (6 bases). The CDR3 extends over 15 amino acids. With 0 bases removed from V and 4 bases from J, the gap between germline ends came to 11 bases. Looked up from germline, CDR1 is SGHRS and CDR2 is YFSETQ. The CDR3 here is CASSLAGDRYNEQFF. CDR3 bases: TGCGCCAGCAGCTTGGCGGGAGATCGATACAATGAGCAGTTCTTC.

This clonotype was recorded many times. This rearrangement joins TRBV9 to TRBJ2-3, with 8 bases that match TRBD2. This CDR3 spans 13 amino acids. The V and J ends lost 8 bases and 6 bases, in that order; junction bases with no gene match: 8. Germline CDR1 reads SGDLS; CDR2 reads YYNGEE. CDR3 bases: TGTGCCAGTTCCGGGACTAGGAGGGATACGCAGTATTTT. This encodes CASSGTRRDTQYF.

This clonotype has just a few counts. The chain links TRBV7-9 to TRBJ2-7; TRBD1 or TRBD2 may be the D gene (5 bases each). The CDR3 has 14 residues. Germline CDR1 reads SEHNR; CDR2 reads FQNEAQ (reference sequence). The V end was cut by 5 bases, the J end by 5 bases, with 16 bases between. The chain's CDR3 is CASSPGTRLNEQYF. The DNA for the CDR3 is TGTGCCAGCAGCCCAGGGACCCGACTCAACGAGCAGTACTTC.

This clonotype was seen at least ten times. This chain connects TRBV9 to TRBJ2-7; D is ambiguous. Germline V gene data show CDR1 as SGDLS and CDR2 as YYNGEE. V lost 0 bases to trimming and J lost 0 bases, with 16 bases between them. The CDR3 runs to 17 residues. CDR3 DNA sequence: TGTGCCAGCAGCGTAGGGGGTTTGCAGGCTTACTCCTACGAGCAGTACTTC. Protein sequence: CASSVGGLQAYSYEQYF.

CDR3: CSAVGGGTGVPYEQYF. DNA of the CDR3: TGCAGTGCTGTCGGGGGTGGGACAGGGGTCCCCTACGAGCAGTACTTC. The J gene is TRBJ2-7, the V gene TRBV20-1; 10 bases fit TRBD1. The CDR3 contains 16 residues. V dropped 5 bases and J dropped 2; count of bases not matched to a gene: 12. Germline V gene data show CDR1 as DFQATT and CDR2 as SNEGSKA (reference sequence).

The rearrangement links TRBV28 to TRBJ2-3; maybe TRBD2 (6 bases). The CDR3 sequence is 16 residues long. From germline, CDR1 is MDHEN and CDR2 SYDVKM. Deletions cut 2 bases from V and 1 base from J, with 13 bases between. The CDR3 reads CASSLTSGLGTDTQYF. CDR3 DNA sequence: TGTGCCAGCAGTTTAACGAGCGGGCTTGGCACAGATACGCAGTATTTT.